The next 32 T cell receptor beta chains were all read from a single sample in a study of post-analysis software for immune sequencing data. Findings and limits, study-wide: Higher frequency in patients than in controls was seen for about 5 TRBV segments, with TRBV5-6, TRBV5-1 and TRBV20-1 among them.

Antigen specificity for these receptors is unknown. Unique molecular identifiers were built into the TCR beta cDNA libraries. One entry per CDR3 protein, called by TCRdb with MiXCR from the PCR reads. Among 400,000 to 500,000 distinct CDR3 sequences listed, 35% to 45% were seen once. Sample: blood. The receptors come from a girl aged 2 to 9 with multiple sclerosis.

This chain uses TRBV9 with TRBJ2-5; 12 bases match TRBD2. Trimming took 4 bases from V and 4 from J; bases not matched to a gene: 11. The CDR3 is made up of 17 amino acids. Germline CDR1 is SGDLS and CDR2 is YYNGEE. The CDR3: CASSQSTRGLAGETQYF. DNA for the CDR3: TGTGCCAGCAGCCAATCCACACGGGGACTAGCGGGAGAGACCCAGTACTTC.

For this clonotype: At one boundary the junction diverges from the germline segment, which might be a read error. This sequence joins TRBV7-2 and TRBJ2-3, with D perhaps given as TRBD1 or TRBD2 (5 bases each). The germline V gene encodes CDR1 SGHTA and CDR2 FQGNSA. This CDR3 has 16 residues. The CDR3, as DNA: TGTGCCAGCAGCCCCCGAGGGGAGAAGAGCACAGATATGCAGTATTTT. Translation: CASSPRGEKSTDMQYF.

J is TRBJ1-1 and V is TRBV29-1; possibly TRBD1 for D (5 bases). The CDR3 consists of 13 residues. Germline CDR1 reads SQVTM; CDR2 reads ANQGSEA. V dropped 5 bases and J dropped 6 bases, with 16 bases sitting between them. Written as DNA, the CDR3 is TGCAGCGTTAGAGAGGGGCTCTGGGCTGAAGCTTTCTTT. The encoded protein is CSVREGLWAEAFF.

This clonotype appeared a few times. The chain combines TRBV12-3 or TRBV12-4 with TRBJ2-1; possible D gene TRBD2, 7 bases. Trimming removed 5 bases at V and 5 bases at J, with 19 bases between. The CDR3 extends over 16 amino acids. CDR3 in DNA: TGTGCCAGCAGTCCAAGACGCGGGGGCCCAAACAATGAGCAGTTCTTC. Protein sequence: CASSPRRGGPNNEQFF.

This clonotype appeared a single time. The chain combines TRBV13 with TRBJ2-4, with D perhaps TRBD2 (5 bases). The end of the DNA fits TRBJ2-7 better, so the J call may be wrong. CDR3 size: 15 residues. Germline lookup yields CDR1 PRHDT and CDR2 FYEKMQ (reference sequence). CDR3 protein: CASSLVGGRTGEQYF. CDR3 sequence (DNA): TGTGCCAGCAGCTTAGTTGGTGGGAGAACGGGCGAGCAGTACTTC.

This chain uses TRBV29-1 with TRBJ2-1; tentatively, D is TRBD2 (6 bases). The ends were cut back, 6 bases at V and 2 bases at J, with 17 bases in the middle. The germline V gene encodes CDR1 SQVTM and CDR2 ANQGSEA. This CDR3 has 15 residues. Here the CDR3 reads CSVGGRLNAYNEQFF. For the CDR3, the DNA is TGCAGCGTGGGAGGCCGTCTGAACGCCTACAATGAGCAGTTCTTC.

This chain connects TRBV20-1 to TRBJ2-5; weak D call: TRBD2 (5 bases). Germline V gene lookup returns CDR1 DFQATT and CDR2 SNEGSKA (reference sequence). CDR3 length: 17 residues. Trimming pared 1 base from V and 4 bases from J, leaving 22 bases between. CDR3 sequence: CSARVVQSGLWGETQYF. The DNA of the CDR3 is TGCAGTGCTAGAGTTGTACAAAGCGGTTTATGGGGAGAGACCCAGTACTTC.

This clonotype appeared a few times. The genes are TRBV7-6 and TRBJ2-7; 9 bases agree with TRBD2. Germline V gene data show CDR1 as SGHVS and CDR2 as FNYEAQ. This CDR3 spans 16 amino acids. V lost 1 base and J lost 2; bases outside the gene matches: 6. CDR3 nucleotide sequence: TGTGCCAGCAGCTTAGAAGTTAGCGGGAGCCCCTACGAGCAGTACTTC. It codes for CASSLEVSGSPYEQYF.

This chain connects TRBV29-1 to TRBJ1-2; 7 bases are a match to TRBD1. The J segment lost 4 bases and the V segment lost 2 bases, leaving 7 bases of the junction unmatched. CDR3 length: 14 amino acids. Germline V CDR1 and CDR2: SQVTM, ANQGSEA. CDR3 protein: CSVEIRQGSYGYTF. The CDR3 DNA is TGCAGCGTTGAAATTCGACAGGGAAGCTATGGCTACACCTTC.

The chain recombines TRBV20-1 with TRBJ2-7; no reliable D call. The V gene's germline CDR1 is DFQATT and CDR2 SNEGSKA (reference sequence). This CDR3 has 14 residues. V gave up 3 bases and J gave up 7 bases, with 19 bases separating them. DNA of the CDR3: TGCAGTGCTAGGGGCTACACGATAGACAATGAGCAGTACTTC. Its protein is CSARGYTIDNEQYF.

This chain joins TRBV5-1 and TRBJ2-1; either TRBD1 or TRBD2 may supply D (5 bases each). CDR3 length: 15 amino acids. CDR1 and CDR2 (germline): SGHRS, YFSETQ. V lost 0 bases to trimming and J lost 10 bases, with 17 bases between them. The CDR3, as DNA: TGCGCCAGCAGCTTGGAATCCTCCGGGACCAGCGAGCAGTTCTTC. Protein sequence: CASSLESSGTSEQFF.

CDR3 amino acids: CSAILRTGIDGYTF. CDR3 DNA: TGCAGCGCTATACTACGGACAGGGATTGATGGCTACACCTTC. The chain uses TRBV29-1 and TRBJ1-2; 8 bases are shared with TRBD1. V dropped 7 bases and J dropped 6; count of bases not matched to a gene: 13. The germline V gene encodes CDR1 SQVTM and CDR2 ANQGSEA. CDR3 length: 14 amino acids.

The V and J genes are TRBV7-8 and TRBJ2-5; TRBD1 agrees at 10 bases. CDR1 and CDR2 (germline): SGHVS, FQNEAQ. V shed 5 bases, J shed 5 bases, and the junction held 8 bases outside the gene matches. The CDR3 loop spans 15 amino acids. The CDR3 reads CASSLMTGGRETQYF. DNA of the CDR3: TGTGCCAGCAGCCTTATGACAGGGGGCAGGGAGACCCAGTACTTC.

This clonotype was found a few times. V and J are TRBV6-2 or TRBV6-3 and TRBJ1-5, with 8 bases fitting TRBD1. CDR1 and CDR2 from the germline V gene are MNHEY and SVGEGT. This CDR3 has 15 amino acids. With 4 bases clipped from V and 1 base from J, the junction kept 3 bases outside the gene matches. For the CDR3, the DNA is TGTGCCAGCAGTTCCGGGACAGGAAGCAATCAGCCCCAGCATTTT. Protein sequence: CASSSGTGSNQPQHF.

By sample fraction, this clonotype is medium-sized (0.01 to 0.1%). This chain uses TRBV4-1 with TRBJ2-3; TRBD2 matches at 12 bases. From germline, CDR1 is MGHRA and CDR2 YSYEKL. V was pared by 1 base and J by 5 bases, with 7 bases of the junction left unmatched. The CDR3 has 17 amino acids. This CDR3 is CASSQAETSGRGDTQYF. The DNA of the CDR3 is TGCGCCAGCAGCCAAGCAGAGACTAGCGGGAGAGGAGATACGCAGTATTTT.

The chain joins TRBV12-3 or TRBV12-4 to TRBJ1-1, with D unclear. This CDR3 comprises 15 residues. V was pared by 6 bases and J by 6 bases, with 20 bases between. CDR3 loop: CASSQPGYQGSEAFF. DNA for the CDR3: TGTGCCAGCAGCCAACCGGGCTATCAAGGTTCTGAAGCTTTCTTT.

In nucleotides, the CDR3 is TGTGCCAGCAGTTTCCCGGGACAGGGGGCAGATACGCAGTATTTT. It yields the protein CASSFPGQGADTQYF. This chain joins TRBV6-6 and TRBJ2-3, with 11 bases lining up with TRBD1. Germline trimming cut 4 bases from V and 4 bases from J; bases unmatched to any gene: 4. Germline CDR1 reads MNHNY; CDR2 reads SVGAGI (reference sequence). This CDR3 has 15 amino acids.

The chain recombines TRBV6-5 with TRBJ2-1, with D perhaps TRBD1 (6 bases). This CDR3 is built from 18 residues. The germline gives CDR1 MNHEY, CDR2 SVGAGI. Trimming shortened V by 2 bases and J by 2 bases, and 19 bases separated the two germline ends. The CDR3 loop is CASSYDREVGAPYNEQFF. In DNA form, the CDR3 reads TGTGCCAGCAGTTACGATCGCGAGGTGGGGGCCCCCTACAATGAGCAGTTCTTC.

In regard to this clonotype: The junction does not match germline at one end; this may be a read error. The chain combines TRBV6-2 or TRBV6-3 with TRBJ1-1, with D possibly being TRBD1 (6 bases). Germline V gene data show CDR1 as MNHEY and CDR2 as SVGEGT. This CDR3 spans 14 amino acids. CDR3 in DNA: TGTGCCAGCAGGTACTCGAGGGGGTACACTGAAGCTTTCTTT. Its protein product is CASRYSRGYTEAFF.

The rearrangement joins TRBV4-3 to TRBJ2-7; D is possibly TRBD2 (5 bases). The germline CDR1 and CDR2 sequences are LGHNA and YSLEER. This CDR3 contains 17 residues. V lost 1 base, J lost 7 bases, and 23 bases lay in between. The CDR3 here is CASSQGVQRALNNEQYF. CDR3 in DNA: TGCGCCAGCAGCCAAGGGGTGCAGAGGGCCCTAAACAATGAGCAGTACTTC.

The chain joins TRBV15 to TRBJ2-7; no definite D call. V lost 4 bases to trimming and J lost 3 bases, with 10 bases between them. The CDR3 length is 13 residues. The germline V gene has CDR1 LNHNV and CDR2 YYDKDF (reference sequence). In nucleotides, the CDR3 is TGTGCCACCAGCAAGGCAGCATACTACGAGCAGTACTTC. Translation gives CATSKAAYYEQYF.

This chain joins TRBV20-1 and TRBJ1-2, with D tentatively TRBD1 (5 bases). CDR1 is DFQATT, CDR2 SNEGSKA, per germline (reference sequence). V was pared by 5 bases and J by 2 bases, with 18 bases between. The CDR3 spans 15 residues. The CDR3 reads CSAPRPPAGNYGYTF. CDR3 DNA: TGCAGTGCTCCTCGGCCCCCGGCAGGGAACTATGGCTACACCTTC.

The rearrangement links TRBV4-1 to TRBJ2-1, with 8 bases fitting TRBD2. This CDR3 comprises 16 residues. CDR1 and CDR2 (germline): MGHRA, YSYEKL. Germline trimming cut 1 base from V and 9 bases from J; bases unmatched to any gene: 11. The CDR3 DNA is TGCGCCAGCAGCCAAGCCCGGGAGGGCCCTCAAGCTGAGCAGTTCTTC. This sequence encodes CASSQAREGPQAEQFF.

This clonotype turned up a few times. This chain links TRBV25-1 with TRBJ1-2, with 8 bases lining up with TRBD1. V lost 4 bases to trimming and J lost 4 bases; unmatched junction nucleotides: 2. The CDR3 contains 13 residues. The germline gives CDR1 MGHDK, CDR2 SYGVNS. CDR3 in amino acids: CASSGTGIYGYTF. Here the CDR3 DNA reads TGTGCCAGCAGTGGGACAGGGATCTATGGCTACACCTTC.

This clonotype has just a few counts. V usage is TRBV20-1 and J usage is TRBJ2-2, with TRBD2 matching over 10 bases. The V and J ends lost 6 bases and 6 bases, in that order; junction bases with no gene match: 4. The CDR3 runs to 13 residues. Germline CDR1 DFQATT, CDR2 SNEGSKA (reference sequence). DNA of the CDR3: TGCAGTGCCAAGGGGACTAGCGCCGGGGAGCTGTTTTTT. Amino acid sequence: CSAKGTSAGELFF.

This clonotype was counted only a few times. The chain employs TRBV7-9 and TRBJ2-1, with D hard to call. This CDR3 region has 12 residues. Deletions cut 0 bases from V and 12 bases from J, with 9 bases between. Germline V lookup: CDR1 SEHNR, CDR2 FQNEAQ (reference sequence). The CDR3 DNA sequence: TGTGCCAGCAGCTTAGCGCCGCTTTGGCAGTTCTTC. Encoded protein: CASSLAPLWQFF. Full variable domain (missing parts from reference TRBV7-9 and TRBJ2-1): DTGVSQNPRHKITKRGQNVTFRCDPISEHNRLYWYRQTLGQGPEFLTYFQNEAQLEKSRLLSDRFSAERPKGSFSTLEIQRTEQGDSAMYLCASSLAPLWQFFGPGTRLTVL.

The chain links TRBV7-3 to TRBJ1-1, with TRBD1 matching over 7 bases. The junction had 6 bases not matched to a gene; V was cut back by 5 bases and J by 0 bases. The CDR3 is 15 amino acids. Germline V lookup: CDR1 SGHTA, CDR2 FQGTGA. The CDR3 nucleotides are TGTGCCAGCAGCCAAGGGACAGCTTTGAACACTGAAGCTTTCTTT. Translation: CASSQGTALNTEAFF.

This sequence joins TRBV29-1 and TRBJ2-5, with D possibly TRBD2 on 5 matching bases. The J call is doubtful: the DNA matches TRBJ2-7 better. This CDR3 comprises 14 residues. In germline, CDR1 is SQVTM, CDR2 ANQGSEA. CDR3 amino acids: CSAGNRDLPYEQYF. The CDR3 coding sequence is TGCAGCGCGGGGAATAGGGATCTCCCCTACGAGCAGTACTTC.

V usage is TRBV15 and J usage is TRBJ2-1; a possible D gene is TRBD1 (6 bases). Trimming removed 0 bases at V and 6 bases at J, with 15 bases between. There are 16 residues in the CDR3. Per the germline V gene, CDR1 is LNHNV and CDR2 is YYDKDF (reference sequence). CDR3 in amino acids: CATSRDAAGAGNEQFF. The CDR3 DNA is TGTGCCACCAGCAGAGATGCGGCAGGGGCGGGCAATGAGCAGTTCTTC. Looking up the rest from reference TRBV15 and TRBJ2-1 gives the full variable domain: DAMVIQNPRYQVTQFGKPVTLSCSQTLNHNVMYWYQQKSSQAPKLLFHYYDKDFNNEADTPDNFQSRRPNTSFCFLDIRSPGLGDTAMYLCATSRDAAGAGNEQFFGPGTRLTVL.

This clonotype appeared a few times. The rearrangement links TRBV2 to TRBJ1-2; a possible D gene is TRBD1 (6 bases). The V gene lost 5 bases and the J gene lost 13 bases, with 17 bases spanning the gap. CDR1 is SNHLY and CDR2 is FYNNEI in the germline V gene. The CDR3 consists of 12 residues. CDR3 protein: CASSTQTGRGTF. CDR3 DNA sequence: TGTGCCAGCAGTACTCAGACAGGTAGAGGCACCTTC.

This clonotype occurred a few times. The V gene is TRBV6-2 or TRBV6-3, the J gene TRBJ2-7; 8 bases line up with TRBD2. Germline CDR1 is MNHEY and CDR2 is SVGEGT. CDR3 size: 13 residues. Germline trimming cut 2 bases from V and 3 bases from J; bases unmatched to any gene: 0. The CDR3 here is CASSYGTSYEQYF. The CDR3, as DNA: TGTGCCAGCAGTTACGGGACTAGCTACGAGCAGTACTTC.

Only a few counts were recorded for this clonotype. The chain uses TRBV7-9 and TRBJ1-2; D uncertain. Germline V gene sequence: CDR1 SEHNR, CDR2 FQNEAQ (reference sequence). With 1 base removed from V and 2 bases from J, the gap between germline ends came to 5 bases. The CDR3 is made up of 13 amino acids. DNA of the CDR3: TGTGCCAGCAGCTTAGGTTGGAACTATGGCTACACCTTC. This sequence encodes CASSLGWNYGYTF.